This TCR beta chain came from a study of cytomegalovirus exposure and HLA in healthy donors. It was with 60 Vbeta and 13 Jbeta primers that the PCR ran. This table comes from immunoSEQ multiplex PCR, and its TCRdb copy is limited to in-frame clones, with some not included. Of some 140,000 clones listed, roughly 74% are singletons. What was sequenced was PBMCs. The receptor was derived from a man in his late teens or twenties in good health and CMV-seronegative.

The CDR3 is CASMLRGTSGSSTDTQYF. The CDR3 coding sequence is TGTGCCAGCATGCTTAGAGGGACTAGCGGTTCTAGCACAGATACGCAGTATTTT. V is TRBV7-8 and J is TRBJ2-3, with 11 positions matching TRBD2. V was pared by 7 bases and J by 0 bases, with 12 bases of the junction left unmatched. Germline V CDR1 and CDR2: SGHVS, FQNEAQ. CDR3 length equals 18 residues.